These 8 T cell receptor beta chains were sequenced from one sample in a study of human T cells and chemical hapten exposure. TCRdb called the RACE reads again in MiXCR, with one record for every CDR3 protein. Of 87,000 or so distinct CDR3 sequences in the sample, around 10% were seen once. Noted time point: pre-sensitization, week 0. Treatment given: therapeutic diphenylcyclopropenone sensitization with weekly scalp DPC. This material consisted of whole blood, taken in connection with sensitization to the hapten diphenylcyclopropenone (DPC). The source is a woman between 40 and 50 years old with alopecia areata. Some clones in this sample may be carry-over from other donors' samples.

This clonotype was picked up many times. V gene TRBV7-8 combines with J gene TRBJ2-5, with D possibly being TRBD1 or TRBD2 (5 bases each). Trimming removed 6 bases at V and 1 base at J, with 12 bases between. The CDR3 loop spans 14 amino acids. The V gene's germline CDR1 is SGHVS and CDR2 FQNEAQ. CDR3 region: CASRGRTTQETQYF. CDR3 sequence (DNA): TGTGCCAGCAGGGGACGGACAACCCAAGAGACCCAGTACTTC.

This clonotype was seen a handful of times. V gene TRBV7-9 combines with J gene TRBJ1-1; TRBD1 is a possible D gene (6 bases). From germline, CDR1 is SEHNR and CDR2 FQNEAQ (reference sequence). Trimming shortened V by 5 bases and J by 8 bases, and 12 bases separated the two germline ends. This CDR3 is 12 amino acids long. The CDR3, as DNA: TGTGCCAGCAGCCTCTCGGGGGCGGAAGCTTTCTTT. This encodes CASSLSGAEAFF.

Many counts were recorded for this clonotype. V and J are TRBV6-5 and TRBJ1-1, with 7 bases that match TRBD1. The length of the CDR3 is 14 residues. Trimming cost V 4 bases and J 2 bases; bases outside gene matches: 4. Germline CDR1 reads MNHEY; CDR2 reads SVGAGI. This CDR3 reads CASSSWDRNTEAFF. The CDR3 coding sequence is TGTGCCAGCAGTTCCTGGGACAGAAACACTGAAGCTTTCTTT.

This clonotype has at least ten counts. CDR3 sequence: CASSDRINTEAFF. The CDR3 region has the DNA TGTGCCAGCAGCGACAGGATCAACACTGAAGCTTTCTTT. This rearrangement joins TRBV6-6 to TRBJ1-1, with D tentatively TRBD1 (6 bases). CDR3 length: 13 residues. Deletions cut 6 bases from V and 2 bases from J, with 10 bases between. Germline CDR1 is MNHNY and CDR2 is SVGAGI (reference sequence).

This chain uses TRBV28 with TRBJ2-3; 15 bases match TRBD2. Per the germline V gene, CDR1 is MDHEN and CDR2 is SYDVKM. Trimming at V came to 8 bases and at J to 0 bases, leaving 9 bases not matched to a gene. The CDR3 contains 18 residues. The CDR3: CASFPGTSGGPSTDTQYF. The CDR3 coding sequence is TGTGCCAGCTTCCCCGGGACTAGCGGGGGGCCTAGCACAGATACGCAGTATTTT.

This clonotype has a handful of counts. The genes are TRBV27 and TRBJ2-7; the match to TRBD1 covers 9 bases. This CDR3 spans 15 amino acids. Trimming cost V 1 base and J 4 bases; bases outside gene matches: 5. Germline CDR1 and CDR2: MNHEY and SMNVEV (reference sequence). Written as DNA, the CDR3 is TGTGCCAGCAGTTTATGGGGACAGGGCGGGTACGAGCAGTACTTC. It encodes CASSLWGQGGYEQYF.

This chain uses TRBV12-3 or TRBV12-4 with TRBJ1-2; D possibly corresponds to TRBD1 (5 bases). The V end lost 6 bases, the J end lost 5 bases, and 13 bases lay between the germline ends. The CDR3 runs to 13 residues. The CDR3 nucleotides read TGTGCCAGCAGAGACGGGGGTCGGTATGGCTACACCTTC. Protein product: CASRDGGRYGYTF.

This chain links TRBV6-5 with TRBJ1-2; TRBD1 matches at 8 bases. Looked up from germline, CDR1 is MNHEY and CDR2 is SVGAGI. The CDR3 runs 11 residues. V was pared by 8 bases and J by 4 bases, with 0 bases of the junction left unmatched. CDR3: CASGQGYGYTF. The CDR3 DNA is TGTGCCAGCGGACAGGGCTATGGCTACACCTTC.